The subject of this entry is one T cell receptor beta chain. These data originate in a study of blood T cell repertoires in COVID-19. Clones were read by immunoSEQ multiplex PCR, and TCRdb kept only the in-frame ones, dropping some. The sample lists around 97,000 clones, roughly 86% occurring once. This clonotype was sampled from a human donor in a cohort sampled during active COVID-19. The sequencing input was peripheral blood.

The CDR3, as DNA: TGTGCCAGTACCCAGGGACAAGTGAACACTGAAGCTTTCTTT. Its protein product is CASTQGQVNTEAFF. The genes are TRBV19 and TRBJ1-1, with D possibly TRBD1 on 6 matching bases. V was shortened by 7 bases and J by 0 bases, with 12 bases between the two germline ends. This CDR3 has 14 residues. Germline loops: CDR1 LNHDA, CDR2 SQIVND (reference sequence). The whole variable domain, filled in from reference TRBV19 and TRBJ1-1, reads DGGITQSPKYLFRKEGQNVTLSCEQNLNHDAMYWYRQDPGQGLRLIYYSQIVNDFQKGDIAEGYSVSREKKESFPLTVTSAQKNPTAFYLCASTQGQVNTEAFFGQGTRLTVV.